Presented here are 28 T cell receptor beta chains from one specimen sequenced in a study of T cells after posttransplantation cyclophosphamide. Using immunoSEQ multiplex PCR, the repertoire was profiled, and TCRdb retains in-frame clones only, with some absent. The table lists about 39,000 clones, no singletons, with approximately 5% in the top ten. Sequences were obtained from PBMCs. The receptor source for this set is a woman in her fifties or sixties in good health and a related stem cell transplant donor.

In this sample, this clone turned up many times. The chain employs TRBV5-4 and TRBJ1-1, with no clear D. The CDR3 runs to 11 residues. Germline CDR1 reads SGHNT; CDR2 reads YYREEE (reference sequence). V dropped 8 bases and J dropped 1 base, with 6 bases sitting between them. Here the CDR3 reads CASSKNTEAFF. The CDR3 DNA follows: TGTGCCAGTTCCAAGAACACTGAAGCTTTCTTT.

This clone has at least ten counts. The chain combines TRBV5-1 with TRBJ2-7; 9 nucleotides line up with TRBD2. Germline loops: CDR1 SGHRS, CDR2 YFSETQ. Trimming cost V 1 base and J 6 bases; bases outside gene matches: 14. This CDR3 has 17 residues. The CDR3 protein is CASSLSSGWRGGREQYF. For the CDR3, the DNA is TGCGCCAGCAGCTTGAGTAGTGGGTGGCGGGGGGGCCGCGAGCAGTACTTC.

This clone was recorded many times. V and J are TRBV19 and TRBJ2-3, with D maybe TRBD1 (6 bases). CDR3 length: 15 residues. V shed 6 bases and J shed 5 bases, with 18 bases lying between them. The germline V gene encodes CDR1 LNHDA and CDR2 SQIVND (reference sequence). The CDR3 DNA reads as TGTGCCAGTAGCCAAAACAGGGTTCAGGGAGATACGCAGTATTTT. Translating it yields CASSQNRVQGDTQYF.

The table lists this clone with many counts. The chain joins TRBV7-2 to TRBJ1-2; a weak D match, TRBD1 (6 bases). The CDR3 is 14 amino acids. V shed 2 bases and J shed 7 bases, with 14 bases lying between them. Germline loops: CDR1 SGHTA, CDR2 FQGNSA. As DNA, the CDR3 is TGTGCCAGCAGCTTAAACCAGGGGATGGGTGGCTACACCTTC. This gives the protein CASSLNQGMGGYTF.

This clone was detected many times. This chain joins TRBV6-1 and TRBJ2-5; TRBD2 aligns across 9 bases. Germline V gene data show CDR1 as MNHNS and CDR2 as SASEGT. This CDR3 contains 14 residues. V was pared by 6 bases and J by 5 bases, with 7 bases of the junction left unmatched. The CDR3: CASRGSSGGETQYF. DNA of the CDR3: TGTGCCAGCAGAGGATCCAGCGGGGGGGAGACCCAGTACTTC.

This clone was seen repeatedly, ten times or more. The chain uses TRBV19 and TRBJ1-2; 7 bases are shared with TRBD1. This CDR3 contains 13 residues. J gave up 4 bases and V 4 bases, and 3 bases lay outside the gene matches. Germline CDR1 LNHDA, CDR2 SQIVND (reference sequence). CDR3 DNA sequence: TGTGCCAGTAGTAATGACAGGGCCTATGGCTACACCTTC. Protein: CASSNDRAYGYTF.

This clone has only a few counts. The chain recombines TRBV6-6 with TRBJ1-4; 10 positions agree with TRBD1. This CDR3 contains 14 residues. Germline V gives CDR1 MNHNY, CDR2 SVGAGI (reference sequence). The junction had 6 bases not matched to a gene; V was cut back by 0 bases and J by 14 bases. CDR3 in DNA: TGTGCCAGCAGTTACTCCCGGGACAGGGGTCACCTGTTTTTT. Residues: CASSYSRDRGHLFF.

CDR3: CASSSARMNTEAFF. In DNA form, the CDR3 reads TGTGCCAGCAGTTCGGCCAGGATGAACACTGAAGCTTTCTTT. The rearrangement links TRBV6-1 to TRBJ1-1; D is undetermined. Trimming stripped 5 bases from V and 0 bases from J, with 10 bases between. The CDR3 extends over 14 amino acids. Per germline, CDR1 MNHNS and CDR2 SASEGT.

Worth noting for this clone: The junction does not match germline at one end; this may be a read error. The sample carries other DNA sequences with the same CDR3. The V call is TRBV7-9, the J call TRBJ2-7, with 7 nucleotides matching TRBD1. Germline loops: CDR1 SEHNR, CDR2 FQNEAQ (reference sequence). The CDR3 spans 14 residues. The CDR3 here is CASSLMGQSYEQYF. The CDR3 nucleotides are TGTGCCAGTAGCTTGATGGGACAGTCCTACGAGCAGTACTTC.

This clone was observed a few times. The CDR3 here is CASSSTGSTGELFF. Written as DNA, the CDR3 is TGTGCCAGCAGTTCAACAGGGTCCACCGGGGAGCTGTTTTTT. V usage is TRBV28 and J usage is TRBJ2-2, with D maybe TRBD1 (6 bases). The CDR3 runs to 14 residues. The V and J ends lost 4 bases and 4 bases respectively, with 10 bases between them. Germline CDR1 reads MDHEN; CDR2 reads SYDVKM.

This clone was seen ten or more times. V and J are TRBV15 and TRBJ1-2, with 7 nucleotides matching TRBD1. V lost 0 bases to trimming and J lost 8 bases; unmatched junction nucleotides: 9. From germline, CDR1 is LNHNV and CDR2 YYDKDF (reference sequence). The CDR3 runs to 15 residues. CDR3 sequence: CATSRERQGSGGYTF. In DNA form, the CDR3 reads TGTGCCACCAGCAGAGAGAGACAGGGAAGCGGAGGCTACACCTTC.

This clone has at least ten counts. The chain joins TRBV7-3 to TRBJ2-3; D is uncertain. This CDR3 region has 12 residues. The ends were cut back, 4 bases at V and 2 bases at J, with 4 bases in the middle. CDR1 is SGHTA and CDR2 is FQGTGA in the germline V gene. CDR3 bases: TGTGCCAGCAGCTCCTACACAGATACGCAGTATTTT. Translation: CASSSYTDTQYF.

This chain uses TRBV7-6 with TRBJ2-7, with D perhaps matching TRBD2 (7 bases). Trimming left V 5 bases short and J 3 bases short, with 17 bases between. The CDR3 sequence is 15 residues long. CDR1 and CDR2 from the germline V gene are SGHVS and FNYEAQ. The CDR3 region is CASSKGGGLYYEQYF. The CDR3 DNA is TGTGCCAGCAGCAAAGGGGGGGGACTATACTACGAGCAGTACTTC.

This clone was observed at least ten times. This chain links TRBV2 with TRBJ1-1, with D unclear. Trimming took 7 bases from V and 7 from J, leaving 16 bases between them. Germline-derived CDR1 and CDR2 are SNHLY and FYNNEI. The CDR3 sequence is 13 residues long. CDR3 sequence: CASNLAELNEAFF. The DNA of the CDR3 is TGTGCCAGCAATCTCGCGGAATTAAATGAAGCTTTCTTT. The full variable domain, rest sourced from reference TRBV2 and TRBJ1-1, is EPEVTQTPSHQVTQMGQEVILRCVPISNHLYFYWYRQILGQKVEFLVSFYNNEISEKSEIFDDQFSVERPDGSNFTLKIRSTKLEDSAMYFCASNLAELNEAFFGQGTRLTVV.

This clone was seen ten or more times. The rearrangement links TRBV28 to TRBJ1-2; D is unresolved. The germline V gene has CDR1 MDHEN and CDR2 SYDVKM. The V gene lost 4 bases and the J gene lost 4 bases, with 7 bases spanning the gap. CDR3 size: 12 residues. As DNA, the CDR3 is TGTGCCAGCAGTTCCCCCAGCTATGGCTACACCTTC. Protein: CASSSPSYGYTF.

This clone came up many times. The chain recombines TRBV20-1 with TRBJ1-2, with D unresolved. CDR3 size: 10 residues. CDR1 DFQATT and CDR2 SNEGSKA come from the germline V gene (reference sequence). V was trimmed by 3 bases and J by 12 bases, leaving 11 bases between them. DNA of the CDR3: TGCAGTGCTAGCTTTTCGGGAAACACCTTC. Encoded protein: CSASFSGNTF.

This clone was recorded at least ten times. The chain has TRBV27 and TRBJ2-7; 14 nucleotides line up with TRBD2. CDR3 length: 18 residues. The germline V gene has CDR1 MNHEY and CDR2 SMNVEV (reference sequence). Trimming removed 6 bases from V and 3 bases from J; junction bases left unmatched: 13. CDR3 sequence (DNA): TGTGCCAGCAGCTCTACGGGACTAGCGGGGGCCTTTGTCTACGAGCAGTACTTC. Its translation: CASSSTGLAGAFVYEQYF.

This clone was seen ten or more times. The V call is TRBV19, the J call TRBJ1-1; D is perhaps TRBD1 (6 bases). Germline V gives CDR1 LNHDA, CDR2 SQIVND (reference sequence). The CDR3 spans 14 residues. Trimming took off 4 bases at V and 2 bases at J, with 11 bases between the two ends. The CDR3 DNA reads TGTGCCAGTAGTAAAACAGGGATAAACACTGAAGCTTTCTTT. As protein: CASSKTGINTEAFF.

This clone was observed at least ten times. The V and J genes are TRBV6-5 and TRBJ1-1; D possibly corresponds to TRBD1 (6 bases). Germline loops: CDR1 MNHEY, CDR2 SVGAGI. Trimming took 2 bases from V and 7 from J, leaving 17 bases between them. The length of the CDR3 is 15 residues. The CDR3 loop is CASSYGRGARGEAFF. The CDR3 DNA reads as TGTGCCAGCAGTTACGGCCGGGGGGCGAGAGGTGAAGCTTTCTTT.

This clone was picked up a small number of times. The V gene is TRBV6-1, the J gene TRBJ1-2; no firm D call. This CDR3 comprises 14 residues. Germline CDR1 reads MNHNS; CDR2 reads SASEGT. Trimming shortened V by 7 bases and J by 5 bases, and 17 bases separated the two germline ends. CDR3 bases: TGTGCCAGCACTCACGAGGAGGGAGGGTATGGCTACACCTTC. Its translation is CASTHEEGGYGYTF.

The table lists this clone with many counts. The CDR3 reads CASSYRYTGTGGEKLFF. Here the CDR3 DNA reads TGTGCCAGCAGTTATCGCTACACCGGGACAGGGGGCGAAAAACTGTTTTTT. The rearrangement uses TRBV6-7 and TRBJ1-4; TRBD1 aligns across 12 bases. TRBV6-7 is noted as an ORF with a role that remains uncertain. The CDR3 extends over 17 amino acids. With V trimmed by 3 bases and J by 8 bases, 10 bases remained unmatched.

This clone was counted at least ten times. The CDR3 protein is CASSFRPGQGEAFF. Written as DNA, the CDR3 is TGTGCCAGCAGCTTCCGTCCGGGACAGGGGGAAGCTTTCTTT. The chain uses TRBV7-8 and TRBJ1-1, with 10 bases identical to TRBD1. J was trimmed by 8 bases and V by 3 bases; bases with no gene match: 6. The CDR3 is 14 amino acids. Per germline, CDR1 SGHVS and CDR2 FQNEAQ.

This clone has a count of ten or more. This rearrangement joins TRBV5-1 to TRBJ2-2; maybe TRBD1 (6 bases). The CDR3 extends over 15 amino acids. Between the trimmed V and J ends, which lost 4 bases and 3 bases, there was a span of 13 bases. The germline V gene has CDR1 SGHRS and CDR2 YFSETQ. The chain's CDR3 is CASSGGTTYTGELFF. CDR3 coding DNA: TGCGCCAGCAGCGGTGGGACAACTTACACCGGGGAGCTGTTTTTT.

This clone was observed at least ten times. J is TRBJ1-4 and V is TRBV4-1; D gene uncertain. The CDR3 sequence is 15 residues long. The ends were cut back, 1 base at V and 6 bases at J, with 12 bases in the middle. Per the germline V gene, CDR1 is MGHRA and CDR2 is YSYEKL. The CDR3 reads CASSQGRDTDEKLFF. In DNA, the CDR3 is TGCGCCAGCAGCCAAGGCCGGGATACGGATGAAAAACTGTTTTTT.

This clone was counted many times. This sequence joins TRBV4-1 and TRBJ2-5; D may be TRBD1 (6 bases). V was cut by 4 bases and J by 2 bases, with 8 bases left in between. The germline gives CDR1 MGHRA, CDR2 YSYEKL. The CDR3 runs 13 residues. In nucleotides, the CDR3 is TGCGCCAGCAGCCGCGACAGGCAAGAGACCCAGTACTTC. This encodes CASSRDRQETQYF.

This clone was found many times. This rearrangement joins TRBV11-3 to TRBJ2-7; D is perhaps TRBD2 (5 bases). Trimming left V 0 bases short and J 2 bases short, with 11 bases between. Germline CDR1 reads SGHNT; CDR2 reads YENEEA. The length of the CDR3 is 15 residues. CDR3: CASSLDSGYPYEQYF. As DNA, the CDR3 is TGTGCCAGCAGCTTAGATTCGGGGTATCCCTACGAGCAGTACTTC.

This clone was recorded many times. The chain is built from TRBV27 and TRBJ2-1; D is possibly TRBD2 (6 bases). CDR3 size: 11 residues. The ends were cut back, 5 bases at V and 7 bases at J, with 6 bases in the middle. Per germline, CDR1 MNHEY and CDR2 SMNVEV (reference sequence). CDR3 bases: TGTGCCAGCAGTGGGGGGAATGAGCAGTTCTTC. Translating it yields CASSGGNEQFF.

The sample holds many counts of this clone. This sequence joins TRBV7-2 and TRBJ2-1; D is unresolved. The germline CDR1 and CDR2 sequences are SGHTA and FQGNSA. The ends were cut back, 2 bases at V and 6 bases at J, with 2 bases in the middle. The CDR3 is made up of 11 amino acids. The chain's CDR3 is CASSLLNEQFF. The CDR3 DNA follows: TGTGCCAGCAGCTTACTCAATGAGCAGTTCTTC. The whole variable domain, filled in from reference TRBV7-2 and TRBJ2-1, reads GAGVSQSPSNKVTEKGKDVELRCDPISGHTALYWYRQSLGQGLEFLIYFQGNSAPDKSGLPSDRFSAERTGGSVSTLTIQRTQQEDSAVYLCASSLLNEQFFGPGTRLTVL.